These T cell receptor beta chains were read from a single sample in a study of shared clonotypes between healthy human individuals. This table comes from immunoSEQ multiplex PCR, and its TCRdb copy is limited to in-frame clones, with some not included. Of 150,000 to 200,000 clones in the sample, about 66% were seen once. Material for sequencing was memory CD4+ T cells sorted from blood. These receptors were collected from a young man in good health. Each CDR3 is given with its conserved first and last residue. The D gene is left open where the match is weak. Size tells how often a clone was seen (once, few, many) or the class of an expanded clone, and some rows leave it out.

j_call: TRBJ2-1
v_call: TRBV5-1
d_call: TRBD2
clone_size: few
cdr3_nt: TGCGCCAGCAGCTCCAGCGGGAGGCGTTACAATGAGCAGTTCTTC
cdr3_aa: CASSSSGRRYNEQFF

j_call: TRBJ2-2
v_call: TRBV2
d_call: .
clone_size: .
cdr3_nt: TGTGCCAGCAGTGTTGCAGTTGCGAACACCGGGGAGCTGTTTTTT
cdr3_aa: CASSVAVANTGELFF

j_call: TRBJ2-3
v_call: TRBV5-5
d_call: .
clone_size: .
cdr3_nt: TGTGCCAGCAGCATCTACCACAGCACAGATACGCAGTATTTT
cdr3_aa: CASSIYHSTDTQYF

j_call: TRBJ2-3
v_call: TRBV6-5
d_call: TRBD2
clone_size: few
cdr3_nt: TGTGCCAGCAGGCGGACTAGCGGGAGGCCAGATACGCAGTATTTT
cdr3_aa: CASRRTSGRPDTQYF

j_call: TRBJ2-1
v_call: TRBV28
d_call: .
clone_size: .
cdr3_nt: TGTGCCAGCAGTCTAGGGGACGGCTCCTACAATGAGCAGTTCTTC
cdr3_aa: CASSLGDGSYNEQFF

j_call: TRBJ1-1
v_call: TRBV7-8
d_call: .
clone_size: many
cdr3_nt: TGTGCCAGCAGCTTTTCACAATTCAACACTGAAGCTTTCTTT
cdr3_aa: CASSFSQFNTEAFF

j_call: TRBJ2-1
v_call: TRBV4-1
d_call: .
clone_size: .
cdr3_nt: TGCGCCAGCAGCCAAGTACTGACCCCCGGGGAGCAGTTCTTC
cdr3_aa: CASSQVLTPGEQFF

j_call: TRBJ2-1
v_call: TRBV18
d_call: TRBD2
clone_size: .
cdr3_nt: TGTGCCAGCTCACCACCAAGCCTAGCGGGAGACAATGAGCAGTTCTTC
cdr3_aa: CASSPPSLAGDNEQFF

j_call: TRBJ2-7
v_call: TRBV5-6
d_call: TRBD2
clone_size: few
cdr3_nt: TGTGCCAGCAGCTTGCCGAGGACTAGTAGGGTATCCTACGAGCAGTACTTC
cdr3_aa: CASSLPRTSRVSYEQYF

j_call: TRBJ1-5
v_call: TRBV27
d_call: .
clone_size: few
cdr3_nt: TGTGCCAGCAGATACAGGGAGTCTCAGCCCCAGCATTTT
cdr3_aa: CASRYRESQPQHF

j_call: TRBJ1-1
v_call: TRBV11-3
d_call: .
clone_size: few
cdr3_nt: TGTGCCAGCAGCTTGGGACAGAACACTGAAGCTTTCTTT
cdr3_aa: CASSLGQNTEAFF

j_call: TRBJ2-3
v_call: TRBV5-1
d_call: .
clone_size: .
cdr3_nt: TGCGCCAGCAGCTTGGAAGGGGCTTCTAGCACAGATACGCAGTATTTT
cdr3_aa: CASSLEGASSTDTQYF

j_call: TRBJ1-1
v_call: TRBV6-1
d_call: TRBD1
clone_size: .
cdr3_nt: TGTGCCAGCAGGATGGGACAGGCGAACACTGAAGCTTTCTTT
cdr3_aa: CASRMGQANTEAFF

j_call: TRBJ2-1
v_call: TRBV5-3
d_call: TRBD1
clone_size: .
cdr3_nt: TGTGCCAGAACCCTATTCTGGGACAGGGATGGGGATGAGCAGTTCTTC
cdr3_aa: CARTLFWDRDGDEQFF

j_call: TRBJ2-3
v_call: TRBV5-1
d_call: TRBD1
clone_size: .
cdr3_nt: TGCGCCAGCAGCTTGTTTGGGCCCACAGGGGAGCCAGATACGCAGTATTTT
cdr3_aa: CASSLFGPTGEPDTQYF

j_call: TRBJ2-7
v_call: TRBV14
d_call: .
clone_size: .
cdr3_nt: TGTGCCAGCAGCCAATTACCCGGACGTACTAGCTCCTACGAGCAGTACTTC
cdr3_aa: CASSQLPGRTSSYEQYF

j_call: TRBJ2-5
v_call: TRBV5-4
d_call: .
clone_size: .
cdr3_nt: TGTGCCAGCAGCTTGAGTGCAGGGAGTGGTCAAGAGACCCAGTACTTC
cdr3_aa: CASSLSAGSGQETQYF

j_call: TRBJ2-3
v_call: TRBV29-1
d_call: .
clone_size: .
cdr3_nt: TGCAGCGTTCGGCCAGCACCAACAGATACGCAGTATTTT
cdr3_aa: CSVRPAPTDTQYF

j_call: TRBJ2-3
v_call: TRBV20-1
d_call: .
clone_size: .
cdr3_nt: TGCAGTGCTAGCACTAGCTTGGCGCAGTATTTT
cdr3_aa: CSASTSLAQYF

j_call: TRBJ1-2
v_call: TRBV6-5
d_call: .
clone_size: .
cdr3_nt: TGTGCCAGCAGACGGGGAGGGGGCTACACCTTC
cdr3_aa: CASRRGGGYTF

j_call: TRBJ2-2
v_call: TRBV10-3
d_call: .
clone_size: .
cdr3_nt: TGTGCCATCAGTTTGGGAGTCGGAGGGGAGCTGTTTTTT
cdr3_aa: CAISLGVGGELFF

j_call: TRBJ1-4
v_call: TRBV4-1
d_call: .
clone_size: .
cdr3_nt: TGCACCAGCAGCCAAGAAATTTTATGGTCCAGGGTAAGCCAGAATGAAAAACTGTTTTTT
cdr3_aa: CTSSQEILWSRVSQNEKLFF

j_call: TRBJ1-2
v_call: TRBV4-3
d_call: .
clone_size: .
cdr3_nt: TGCGCCAGCAACCAAGAGCGAAATCACCTCTATGGCTACACCTTC
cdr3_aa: CASNQERNHLYGYTF

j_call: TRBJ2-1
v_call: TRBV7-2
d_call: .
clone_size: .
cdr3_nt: TGTGCCAGCAGCCCCGGAGGGGTCTCCTACAATGAGCAGTTCTTC
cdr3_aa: CASSPGGVSYNEQFF

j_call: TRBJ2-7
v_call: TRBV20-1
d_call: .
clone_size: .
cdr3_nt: TGCAGTGCCCCCGGAGTGTACGAGCAGTACTTC
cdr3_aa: CSAPGVYEQYF

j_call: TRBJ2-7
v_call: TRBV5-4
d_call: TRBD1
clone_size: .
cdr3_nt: TGTGCCAGCAGCTCCCCGGGACAGGGTTACGAGCAGTACTTC
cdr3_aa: CASSSPGQGYEQYF

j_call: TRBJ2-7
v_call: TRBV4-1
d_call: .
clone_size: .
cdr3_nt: TGCGCCAGCAGCCAAGTCGCAGGGACCTACGAGCAGTACTTC
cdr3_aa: CASSQVAGTYEQYF

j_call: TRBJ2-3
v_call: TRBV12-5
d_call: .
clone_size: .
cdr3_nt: TGTGCTAGTGGTTTCTCAGGCACAGATACGCAGTATTTT
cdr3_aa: CASGFSGTDTQYF

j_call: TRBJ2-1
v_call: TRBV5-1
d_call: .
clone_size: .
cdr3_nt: TGCGCCAGCAGCCTGGTGCCGTACAATGAGCAGTTCTTC
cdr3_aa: CASSLVPYNEQFF

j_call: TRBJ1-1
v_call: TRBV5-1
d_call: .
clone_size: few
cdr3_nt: TGCGCCAGAAGAGCGAGGTTCTGTGCCACTGAAGCTTTCTTT
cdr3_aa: CARRARFCATEAFF

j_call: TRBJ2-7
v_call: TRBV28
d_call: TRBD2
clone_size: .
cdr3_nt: TGTGCCAGCCGGACTAGCGGGAGGAACTACGAGCAGTACTTC
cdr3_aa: CASRTSGRNYEQYF

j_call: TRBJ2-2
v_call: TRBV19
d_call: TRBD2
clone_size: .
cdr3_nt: TGTGCCAGTAGTTGGAGGACTAGCGGGAGGCCCGGGGAGCTGTTTTTT
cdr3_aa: CASSWRTSGRPGELFF

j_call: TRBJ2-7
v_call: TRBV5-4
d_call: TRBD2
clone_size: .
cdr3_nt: TGTGCCAGCAGCTTCAGCGGGAGTACCTACGAGCAGTACTTC
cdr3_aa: CASSFSGSTYEQYF

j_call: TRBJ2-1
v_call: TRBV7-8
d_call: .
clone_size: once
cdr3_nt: TGTGCCAGCAGCTTATCGGCGGTGGAATCTAATGAGCAGTTCTTC
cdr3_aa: CASSLSAVESNEQFF

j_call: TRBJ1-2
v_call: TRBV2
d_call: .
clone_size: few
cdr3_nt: TGTGCCAGCGAGGGGGTACGGCCATATGGCTACACCTTC
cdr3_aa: CASEGVRPYGYTF

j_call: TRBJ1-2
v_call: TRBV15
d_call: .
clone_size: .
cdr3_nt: TGTGCCACCAGCAGAGATTCCCGCGAGGGGGGGAGCTCTGGCTACACCTTC
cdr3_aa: CATSRDSREGGSSGYTF

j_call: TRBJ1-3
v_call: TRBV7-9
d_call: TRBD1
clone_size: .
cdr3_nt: TGTGCCAGCAGCTGGTCCGGGACAGAATATTCTGGAAACACCATATATTTT
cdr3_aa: CASSWSGTEYSGNTIYF

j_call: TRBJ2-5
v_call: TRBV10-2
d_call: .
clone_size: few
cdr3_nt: TGCGCCAGCAGTGAAAAGAGACTCGGAGTAGAGACCCAGTACTTC
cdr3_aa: CASSEKRLGVETQYF

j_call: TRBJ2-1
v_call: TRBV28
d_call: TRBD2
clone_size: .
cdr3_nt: TGTGCCAGCAGTAAACCGGGACTAGCGGAATCCTACAATGAGCAGTTCTTC
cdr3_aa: CASSKPGLAESYNEQFF

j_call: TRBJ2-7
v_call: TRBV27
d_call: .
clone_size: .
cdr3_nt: TGTGCCAGCAGCCTGGAGGCCTGGGGGAGACAGTACTTC
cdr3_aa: CASSLEAWGRQYF

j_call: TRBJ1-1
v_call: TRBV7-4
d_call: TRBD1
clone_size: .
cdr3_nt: TGTGCCAGCAGCTCAATCCGACAGGGAGAAGCTTTCTTT
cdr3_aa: CASSSIRQGEAFF

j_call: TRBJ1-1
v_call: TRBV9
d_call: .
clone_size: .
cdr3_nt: TGTGCCAGCAGCCCAAAACCCGGGTCTAACACTGAAGCTTTCTTT
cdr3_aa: CASSPKPGSNTEAFF

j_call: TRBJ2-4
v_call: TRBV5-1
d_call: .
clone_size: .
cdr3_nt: TGCGCCAGCAGCTTGGGTTCAGGAGGGCTAGCCAAAAACATTCAGTACTTC
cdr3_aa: CASSLGSGGLAKNIQYF

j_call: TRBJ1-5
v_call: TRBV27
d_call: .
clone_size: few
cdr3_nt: TGTGCCAGCAGTTTTGGGGGGGCCGGTCAGCCCCAGCATTTT
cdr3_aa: CASSFGGAGQPQHF

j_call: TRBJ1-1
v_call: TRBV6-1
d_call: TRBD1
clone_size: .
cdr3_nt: TGTGCCAGCAGTCTTACCCAGGGGGGGGGCACTGAAGCTTTCTTT
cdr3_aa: CASSLTQGGGTEAFF

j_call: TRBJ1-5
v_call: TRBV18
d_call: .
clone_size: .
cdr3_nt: TGTGCCAGCTCACCGCCTGTTTGGCCGGAGAGGCCCCAGCATTTT
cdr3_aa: CASSPPVWPERPQHF

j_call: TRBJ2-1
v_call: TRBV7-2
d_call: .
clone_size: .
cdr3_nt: TGTGCCAGCAGCTTAATGCGGCCTGAGCAGTTCTTC
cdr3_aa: CASSLMRPEQFF

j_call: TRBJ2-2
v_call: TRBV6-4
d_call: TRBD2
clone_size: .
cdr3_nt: TGTGCCAGCATACTAGCGGGAGGGCCATTTGAGGGGGAGCTGTTTTTT
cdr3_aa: CASILAGGPFEGELFF

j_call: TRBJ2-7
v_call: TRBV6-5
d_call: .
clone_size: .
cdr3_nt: TGTGCCAGCAGATACGGACAGACCTACGAGCAGTACTTC
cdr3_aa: CASRYGQTYEQYF

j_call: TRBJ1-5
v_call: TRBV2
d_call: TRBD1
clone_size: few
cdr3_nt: TGTGCCAGCAATATAGGACAGGGAGCCAATCAGCCCCAGCATTTT
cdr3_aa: CASNIGQGANQPQHF

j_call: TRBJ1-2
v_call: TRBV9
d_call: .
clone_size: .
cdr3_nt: TGTGCCAGCAGCGTAGCCGCCGGACCCAACTATGGCTACACCTTC
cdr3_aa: CASSVAAGPNYGYTF

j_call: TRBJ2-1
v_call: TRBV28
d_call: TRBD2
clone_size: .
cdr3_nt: TGTGCCAGCAGTTTATTTACTAGCGGGAGGAATGAGCAGTTCTTC
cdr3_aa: CASSLFTSGRNEQFF